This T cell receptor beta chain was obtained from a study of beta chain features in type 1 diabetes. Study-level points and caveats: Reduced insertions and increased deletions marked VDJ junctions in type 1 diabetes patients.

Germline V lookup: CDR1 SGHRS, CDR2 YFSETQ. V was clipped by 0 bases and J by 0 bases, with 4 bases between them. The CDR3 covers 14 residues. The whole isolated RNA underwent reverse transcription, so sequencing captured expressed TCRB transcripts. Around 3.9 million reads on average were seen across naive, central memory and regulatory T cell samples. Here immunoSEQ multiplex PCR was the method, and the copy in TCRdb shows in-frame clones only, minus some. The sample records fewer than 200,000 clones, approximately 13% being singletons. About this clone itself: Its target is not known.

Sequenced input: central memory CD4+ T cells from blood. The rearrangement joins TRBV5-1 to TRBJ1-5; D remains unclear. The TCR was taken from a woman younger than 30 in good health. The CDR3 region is CASSLGHSNQPQHF. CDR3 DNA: TGCGCCAGCAGCTTGGGGCATAGCAATCAGCCCCAGCATTTT.